These T cell receptor beta chains were read from a single sample in a study of T-cell memory formation after mild COVID-19. TCRdb re-called the 5' RACE reads with MiXCR, one entry per CDR3 protein. The sample has about 200,000 distinct CDR3 sequences, about 9.2% seen once. The sample was PBMCs or a T cell subset sorted from them (not recorded which). The receptors were sampled from a man younger than 35 who had mild COVID-19 (a few samples of this study predate the infection). Cell type and time point are not known. The CDR3 runs from the conserved cysteine through the conserved F or W. The order of the fields is CDR3 DNA, CDR3 protein, D gene, clone size, J gene, V gene. A D gene is named only where the DNA matches it firmly. The size of a clone is reported for some rows only, either as once, few or many, or as a class for expanded clones.

TGTGCCAGCAGCTTGGTGATGGGGAACACCGGGGAGCTGTTTTTT CASSLVMGNTGELFF . few TRBJ2-2 TRBV5-4
TGTGCCAGCAGAACAGGGTTGGAGACCCAGTACTTC CASRTGLETQYF . few TRBJ2-5 TRBV6-5
TGTGCCAGCAGTTCGTGGGGGGCCAACGTCCTGACTTTC CASSSWGANVLTF . . TRBJ2-6 TRBV7-9
TGTGCCAGCATGCAGGGTTGGGGAGATACGCAGTATTTT CASMQGWGDTQYF . . TRBJ2-3 TRBV4-2
TGTGCCAGCAGACCAGGGACAGGGCCCCAAGAGACCCAGTACTTC CASRPGTGPQETQYF TRBD1 . TRBJ2-5 TRBV12-3/TRBV12-4
TGTGCCAGCAGTCAGAATAACTATGGCTACACCTTC CASSQNNYGYTF . . TRBJ1-2 TRBV12-3/TRBV12-4
TGCGCCAGCAGCGCCAGGGGAACAGATACGCAGTATTTT CASSARGTDTQYF . few TRBJ2-3 TRBV4-3
TGTGCCAGCAGTGAAGTGGGACAGGGGAACTATGGCTACACCTTC CASSEVGQGNYGYTF TRBD1 many TRBJ1-2 TRBV25-1
TGTGCCAGCAGCTTAACGGCGGGGGATGAGCAGTTCTTC CASSLTAGDEQFF TRBD2 . TRBJ2-1 TRBV7-3
TGCGCCAGCAGCTTGGGAGGGGAGAGTGAGCAGTTCTTC CASSLGGESEQFF . . TRBJ2-1 TRBV5-1
TGCGCCAGCAGCTCAACCCCGGGACAGCCAAACACTGAAGCTTTCTTT CASSSTPGQPNTEAFF TRBD1 . TRBJ1-1 TRBV5-1
TGTGCCAGCGCGGTCGGGACAGTAAACGAGCAGTACTTC CASAVGTVNEQYF TRBD1 few TRBJ2-7 TRBV27
TGTGCCAGCAGTGAACGGGCGGGGGGCTACAATGAGCAGTTCTTC CASSERAGGYNEQFF TRBD2 . TRBJ2-1 TRBV2
TGTGCCAGCAGCCAACGGGGGCTCGGCACAGATACGCAGTATTTT CASSQRGLGTDTQYF . many TRBJ2-3 TRBV4-2
TGTGCCTGGAATAGAGACAGGGCACAAGAGACCCAGTACTTC CAWNRDRAQETQYF TRBD1 . TRBJ2-5 TRBV30
TGCGCCAGCAGCCAAGATGGTCCGGAGAACTATGGCTACACCTTC CASSQDGPENYGYTF . . TRBJ1-2 TRBV4-1
TGTGCCAGCAGTTACAAGGACAGGGGGGCCAATGAGCAGTTCTTC CASSYKDRGANEQFF TRBD1 . TRBJ2-1 TRBV6-5
TGTGCCAGCAGTTTGATGGCTAGCCAAGAGACCCAGTACTTC CASSLMASQETQYF . many TRBJ2-5 TRBV12-3/TRBV12-4
TGTGCCGTCGGGATTACTAGAGGGGGTGACCTCGGAGAGACCCAGTACTTC CAVGITRGGDLGETQYF . . TRBJ2-5 TRBV10-3
TGCGCCAGCAGCCGCAGACTACCGGGACTCTTCAATGAGCAGTTCTTC CASSRRLPGLFNEQFF . . TRBJ2-1 TRBV4-3
TGTGCCAGCAGTTTGGGCTACGGCGGGGTTGAGACCCAGTACTTC CASSLGYGGVETQYF . many TRBJ2-5 TRBV12-3/TRBV12-4
TGCGCCAGCAGCGAACAGGGCAGCTCCTACAATGAGCAGTTCTTC CASSEQGSSYNEQFF . . TRBJ2-1 TRBV5-1
TGCGCCAGCAGCTTAGGTAGCCAGTCTCCATACAATGAGCAGTTCTTC CASSLGSQSPYNEQFF . few TRBJ2-1 TRBV5-1
TGTGCCAGCAGCTTTACTAGGGCGTCAGATACGCAGTATTTT CASSFTRASDTQYF . many TRBJ2-3 TRBV7-3
TGTGCCAGCAGTCACCCTAACTATGGCTACACCTTC CASSHPNYGYTF . many TRBJ1-2 TRBV7-2
TGTGCCAGCAGCCCCGGGGGAAACACCGGGGAGCTGTTTTTT CASSPGGNTGELFF . many TRBJ2-2 TRBV7-3
TGCGCCAGCAGCTTGTCGGGGGGCGAGCAGTTCTTC CASSLSGGEQFF . many TRBJ2-1 TRBV5-1
TGTGCCAGCAGTCCCCACAGGGACTCTGGGGCCAACGTCCTGACTTTC CASSPHRDSGANVLTF . . TRBJ2-6 TRBV12-3/TRBV12-4
TGTGCCAGCAGTGAAGGTGGCAGGGGGCCTTACAATGAGCAGTTCTTC CASSEGGRGPYNEQFF TRBD1 few TRBJ2-1 TRBV25-1
TGTGCCAGCAGCCCCGCGGGACAGGGAGCCTATGGCTACACCTTC CASSPAGQGAYGYTF TRBD1 few TRBJ1-2 TRBV28
TGCGCCAGCAGATCGGGCTGGGAAGAGACCCAGTACTTC CASRSGWEETQYF . few TRBJ2-5 TRBV5-1
TGTGCCAGCAGCTTTGGCATCGGGGGCGCGAGCACAGATACGCAGTATTTT CASSFGIGGASTDTQYF . . TRBJ2-3 TRBV7-2
TGTGCCAGCAGCCTTACTTGGACAGGGGGCAATGAGCAGTTCTTC CASSLTWTGGNEQFF TRBD1 few TRBJ2-1 TRBV5-5
TGCGCCAGCAGCCAAGATGGCAGGGAGCAGTTCTTC CASSQDGREQFF . many TRBJ2-1 TRBV4-3
TGCAGTGCTAGAGATCCCCGGACAGGCCAAGAGACCCAGTACTTC CSARDPRTGQETQYF TRBD1 . TRBJ2-5 TRBV20-1
TGTGCCACCAGCTCAGGACGGACTCCCCGCCTCCACGAGCAGTACTTC CATSSGRTPRLHEQYF . few TRBJ2-7 TRBV15
TGTGCCAGCAGCTTAGGCCCCCGGGACCCGAGAGGACAGCCCCAGCATTTT CASSLGPRDPRGQPQHF . few TRBJ1-5 TRBV7-6
TGTGCCAGCAGCTTCCGGGACAGGGGCACAGATACGCAGTATTTT CASSFRDRGTDTQYF TRBD1 . TRBJ2-3 TRBV7-9
TGTGCCAGCAGCTTACTGGGGACTAGCGGGGGGGCTTTTGAGCAGTTCTTC CASSLLGTSGGAFEQFF TRBD2 . TRBJ2-1 TRBV7-2
TGCGCCAGCAGTGCGGACCCGAATCAGCCCCAGCATTTT CASSADPNQPQHF . few TRBJ1-5 TRBV5-1
TGTGCCAGTTATCCCTCACTAGCGGGGGGATCAGATACGCAGTATTTT CASYPSLAGGSDTQYF TRBD2 many TRBJ2-3 TRBV5-5
TGTGCCAGCAGCTTAATCCCCGACGAGCAGTACTTC CASSLIPDEQYF . many TRBJ2-7 TRBV5-4
TGCAGTGCTACGAAAAGGGGGCGCGTCGCCGGGGAGCTGTTTTTT CSATKRGRVAGELFF TRBD1 . TRBJ2-2 TRBV20-1
TGCGCCAGCAGCCTCCATTTTCGGACTTTTATGGGAGAAAAACTGTTTTTT CASSLHFRTFMGEKLFF . . TRBJ1-4 TRBV4-1
TGTGCCAGCAGCGTAGGGCAGACCGGGACTGAAGCTTTCTTT CASSVGQTGTEAFF . few TRBJ1-1 TRBV9
TGTGCCAGCAGTTACGAGGGACTAGCCAAAAACATTCAGTACTTC CASSYEGLAKNIQYF . many TRBJ2-4 TRBV6-2/TRBV6-3
TGCGCCACCATGGGTGAAAAACTGTTTTTT CATMGEKLFF . many TRBJ1-4 TRBV10-2
TGTGCCAGCAGCGTAGGGGACAGCGGGGATCAGCCCCAGCATTTT CASSVGDSGDQPQHF TRBD1 few TRBJ1-5 TRBV9
TGTGCCAGCAGCGGCGCTTCGACCGGACAGCCCCAGCATTTT CASSGASTGQPQHF . many TRBJ1-5 TRBV6-2/TRBV6-3
TGCGCCAGCAGCCAGGACCTAACTTATAGCAATCAGCCCCAGCATTTT CASSQDLTYSNQPQHF . few TRBJ1-5 TRBV4-1
TGTGCCACCGGGACCTACAATGAGCAGTTCTTC CATGTYNEQFF . few TRBJ2-1 TRBV24-1
TGCAGTGCCGTGGTAGGGGCTGGCTACACCTTC CSAVVGAGYTF . . TRBJ1-2 TRBV20-1
TGTGCCAGCAGTGAAGCGCTTAGGGCTGGCTACACCTTC CASSEALRAGYTF . few TRBJ1-2 TRBV2
TGTGCCAGCAGGGGACTAGCGGGGACGAGCACAGATACGCAGTATTTT CASRGLAGTSTDTQYF . . TRBJ2-3 TRBV21-1
TGCAGTGCTCCCAGAATGGACAGGGTGGAACAGCCCCAGCATTTT CSAPRMDRVEQPQHF TRBD1 . TRBJ1-5 TRBV20-1
TGTGCCAGCAGCTTTTACAGGGCTCATGGCTACACCTTC CASSFYRAHGYTF . . TRBJ1-2 TRBV5-6
TGTGCCAGCAGACTTCAGGCAGGAAGCACCGGGGAGCTGTTTTTT CASRLQAGSTGELFF . few TRBJ2-2 TRBV6-5
TGTGCCAGCAGCACCGGGACCTGGGGCACTGAAGCTTTCTTT CASSTGTWGTEAFF . many TRBJ1-1 TRBV7-2
TGTGCCAGCAGCTTCTCTCGTGGAGATACGCAGTATTTT CASSFSRGDTQYF . few TRBJ2-3 TRBV5-6